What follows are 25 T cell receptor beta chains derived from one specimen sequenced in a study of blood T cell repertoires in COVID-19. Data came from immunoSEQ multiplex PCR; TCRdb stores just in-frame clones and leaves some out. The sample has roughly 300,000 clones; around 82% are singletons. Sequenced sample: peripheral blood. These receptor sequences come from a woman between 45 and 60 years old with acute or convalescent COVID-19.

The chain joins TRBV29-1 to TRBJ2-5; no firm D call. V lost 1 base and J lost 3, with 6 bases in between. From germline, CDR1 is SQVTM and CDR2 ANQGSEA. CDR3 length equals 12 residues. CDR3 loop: CSVEGLEETQYF. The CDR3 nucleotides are TGCAGCGTTGAAGGCCTAGAAGAGACCCAGTACTTC.

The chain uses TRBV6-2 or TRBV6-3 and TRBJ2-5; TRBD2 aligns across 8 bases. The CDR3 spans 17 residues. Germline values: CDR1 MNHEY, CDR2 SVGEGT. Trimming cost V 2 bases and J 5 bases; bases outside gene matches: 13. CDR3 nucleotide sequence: TGTGCCAGCAGTTACAACACACGGAGCGGGAGAGGGGAGACCCAGTACTTC. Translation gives CASSYNTRSGRGETQYF.

The DNA for the CDR3 is TGCGCCAGCAGCCCCAATAGGGGGCCTGGCTACACCTTC. The encoded protein is CASSPNRGPGYTF. This chain links TRBV5-1 with TRBJ1-2, with 7 bases fitting TRBD1. V shed 4 bases and J 7 bases; nucleotides not matched to a gene: 7. Per the germline V gene, CDR1 is SGHRS and CDR2 is YFSETQ. This CDR3 spans 13 amino acids.

CDR3 coding DNA: TGTGCCAGCTCTCTGGATCCGCGGGTCGAGCAGTACTTC. Residues: CASSLDPRVEQYF. The rearrangement joins TRBV5-6 to TRBJ2-7, with a weak D call TRBD2 (5 bases). Between the trimmed V and J ends, which lost 7 bases and 6 bases, there was a span of 17 bases. The CDR3 totals 13 residues. Germline CDR1 and CDR2: SGHDT and YYEEEE.

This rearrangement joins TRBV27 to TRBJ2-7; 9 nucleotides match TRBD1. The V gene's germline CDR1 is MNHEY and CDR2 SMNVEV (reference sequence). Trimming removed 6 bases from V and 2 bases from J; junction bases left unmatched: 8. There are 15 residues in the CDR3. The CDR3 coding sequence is TGTGCCAGCAGACCTCCGGGACAGGGTACCTACGAGCAGTACTTC. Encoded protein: CASRPPGQGTYEQYF.

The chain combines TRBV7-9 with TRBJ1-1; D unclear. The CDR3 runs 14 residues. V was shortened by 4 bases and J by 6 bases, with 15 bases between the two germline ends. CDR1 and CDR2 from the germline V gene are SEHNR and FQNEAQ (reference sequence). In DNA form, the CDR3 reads TGTGCCAGCAGCTCCGTACACCGAGGCGCTGAAGCTTTCTTT. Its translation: CASSSVHRGAEAFF.

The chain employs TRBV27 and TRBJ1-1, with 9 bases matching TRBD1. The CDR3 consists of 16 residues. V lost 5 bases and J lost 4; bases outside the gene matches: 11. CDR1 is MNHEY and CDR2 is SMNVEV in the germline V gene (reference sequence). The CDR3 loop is CASSDILGTGITEAFF. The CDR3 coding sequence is TGTGCCAGCAGTGATATCCTCGGGACAGGGATCACTGAAGCTTTCTTT.

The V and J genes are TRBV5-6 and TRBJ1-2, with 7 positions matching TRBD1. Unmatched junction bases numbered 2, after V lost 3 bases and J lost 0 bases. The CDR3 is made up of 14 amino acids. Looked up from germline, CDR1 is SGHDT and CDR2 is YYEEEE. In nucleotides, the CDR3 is TGTGCCAGCAGCTGGGACAGCCCTAACTATGGCTACACCTTC. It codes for CASSWDSPNYGYTF.

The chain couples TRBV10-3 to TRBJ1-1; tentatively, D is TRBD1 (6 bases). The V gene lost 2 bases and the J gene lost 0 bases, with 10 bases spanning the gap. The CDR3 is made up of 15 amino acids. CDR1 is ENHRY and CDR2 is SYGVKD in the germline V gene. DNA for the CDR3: TGTGCCATCAGTGAGAGGGGGTCCATGAACACTGAAGCTTTCTTT. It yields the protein CAISERGSMNTEAFF.

The CDR3 nucleotides are TGTGCCAGTACCCGGGGGGATACGCAGTATTTT. Translated, it gives CASTRGDTQYF. The rearrangement links TRBV19 to TRBJ2-3, with D tentatively TRBD2 (6 bases). There are 11 residues in the CDR3. Trimming removed 7 bases at V and 6 bases at J, with 8 bases between. Germline CDR1 is LNHDA and CDR2 is SQIVND (reference sequence).

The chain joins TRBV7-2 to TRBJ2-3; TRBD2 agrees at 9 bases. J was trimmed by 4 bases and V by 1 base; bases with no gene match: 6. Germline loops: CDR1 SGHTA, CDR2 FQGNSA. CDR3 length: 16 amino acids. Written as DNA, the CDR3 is TGTGCCAGCAGCTTAGTCACTAGCGGGTGGGCAGATACGCAGTATTTT. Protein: CASSLVTSGWADTQYF.

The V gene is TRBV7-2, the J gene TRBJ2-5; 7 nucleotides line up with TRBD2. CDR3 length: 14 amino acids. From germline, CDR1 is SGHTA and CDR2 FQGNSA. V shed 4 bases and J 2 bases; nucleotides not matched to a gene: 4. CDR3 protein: CASSSGTTQETQYF. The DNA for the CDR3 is TGTGCCAGCAGCTCCGGGACTACACAAGAGACCCAGTACTTC.

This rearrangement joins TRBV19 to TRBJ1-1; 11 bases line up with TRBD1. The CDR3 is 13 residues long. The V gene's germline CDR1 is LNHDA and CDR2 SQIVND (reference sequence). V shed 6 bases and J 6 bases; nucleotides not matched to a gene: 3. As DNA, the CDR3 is TGTGCCAGTAGCCTGGGACAGGGGGCTGAAGCTTTCTTT. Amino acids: CASSLGQGAEAFF. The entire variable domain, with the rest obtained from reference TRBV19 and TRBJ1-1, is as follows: DGGITQSPKYLFRKEGQNVTLSCEQNLNHDAMYWYRQDPGQGLRLIYYSQIVNDFQKGDIAEGYSVSREKKESFPLTVTSAQKNPTAFYLCASSLGQGAEAFFGQGTRLTVV.

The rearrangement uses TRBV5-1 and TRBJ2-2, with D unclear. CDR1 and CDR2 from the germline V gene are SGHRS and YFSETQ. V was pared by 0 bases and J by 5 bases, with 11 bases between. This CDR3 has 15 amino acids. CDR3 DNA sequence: TGCGCCAGCAGCTTGGTTGGCAGTGATACCGGGGAGCTGTTTTTT. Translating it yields CASSLVGSDTGELFF.

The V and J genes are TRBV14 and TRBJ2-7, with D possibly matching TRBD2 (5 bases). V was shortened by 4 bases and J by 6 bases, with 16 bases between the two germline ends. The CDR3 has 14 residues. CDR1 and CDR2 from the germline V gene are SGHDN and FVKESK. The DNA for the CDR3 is TGTGCCAGCAGCCCAGATGGTAGAGAGGGCGAGCAGTACGTC. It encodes CASSPDGREGEQYV.

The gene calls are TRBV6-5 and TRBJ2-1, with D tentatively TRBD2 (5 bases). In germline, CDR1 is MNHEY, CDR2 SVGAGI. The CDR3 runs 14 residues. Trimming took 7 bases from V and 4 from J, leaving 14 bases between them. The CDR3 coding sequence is TGTGCCAGCACCGACGGACCGGGGTACAATGAGCAGTTCTTC. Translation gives CASTDGPGYNEQFF.

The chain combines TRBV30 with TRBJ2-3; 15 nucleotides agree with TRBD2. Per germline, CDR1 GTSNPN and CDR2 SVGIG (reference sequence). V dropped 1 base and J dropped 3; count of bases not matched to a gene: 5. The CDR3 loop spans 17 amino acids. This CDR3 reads CAWSAGTSGGKTDTQYF. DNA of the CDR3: TGTGCCTGGAGTGCCGGGACTAGCGGGGGGAAAACAGATACGCAGTATTTT.

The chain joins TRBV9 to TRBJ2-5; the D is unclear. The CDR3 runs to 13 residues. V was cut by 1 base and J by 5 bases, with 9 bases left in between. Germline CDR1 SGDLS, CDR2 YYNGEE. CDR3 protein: CASSVRSLETQYF. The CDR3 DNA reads TGTGCCAGCAGCGTACGGTCCTTGGAGACCCAGTACTTC. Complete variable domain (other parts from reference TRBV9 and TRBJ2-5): DSGVTQTPKHLITATGQRVTLRCSPRSGDLSVYWYQQSLDQGLQFLIQYYNGEERAKGNILERFSAQQFPDLHSELNLSSLELGDSALYFCASSVRSLETQYFGPGTRLLVL.

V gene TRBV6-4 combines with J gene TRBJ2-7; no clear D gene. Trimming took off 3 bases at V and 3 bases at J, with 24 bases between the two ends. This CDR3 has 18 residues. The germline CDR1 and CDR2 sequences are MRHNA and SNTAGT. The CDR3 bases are TGTGCCAGCAGTGATACAATCGCACTACCAAGGCAAAACTACGAGCAGTACTTC. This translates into CASSDTIALPRQNYEQYF.

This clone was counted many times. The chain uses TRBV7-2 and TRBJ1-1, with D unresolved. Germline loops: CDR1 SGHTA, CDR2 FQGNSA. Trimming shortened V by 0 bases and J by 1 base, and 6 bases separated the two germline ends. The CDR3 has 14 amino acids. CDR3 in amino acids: CASSLAGRNTEAFF. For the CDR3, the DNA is TGTGCCAGCAGCTTAGCTGGTAGGAACACTGAAGCTTTCTTT.

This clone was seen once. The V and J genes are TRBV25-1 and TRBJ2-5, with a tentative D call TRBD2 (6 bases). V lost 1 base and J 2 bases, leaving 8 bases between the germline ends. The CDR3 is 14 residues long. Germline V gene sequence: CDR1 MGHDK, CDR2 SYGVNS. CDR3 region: CASSESGLQETQYF. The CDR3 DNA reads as TGTGCCAGCAGTGAATCCGGACTACAAGAGACCCAGTACTTC.

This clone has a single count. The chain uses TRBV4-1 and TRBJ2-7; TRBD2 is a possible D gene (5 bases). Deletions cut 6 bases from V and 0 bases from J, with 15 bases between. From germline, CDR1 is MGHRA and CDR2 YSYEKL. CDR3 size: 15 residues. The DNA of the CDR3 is TGCGCCAGCAGTCCCGGAGGACGGAGCTCCTACGAGCAGTACTTC. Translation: CASSPGGRSSYEQYF.

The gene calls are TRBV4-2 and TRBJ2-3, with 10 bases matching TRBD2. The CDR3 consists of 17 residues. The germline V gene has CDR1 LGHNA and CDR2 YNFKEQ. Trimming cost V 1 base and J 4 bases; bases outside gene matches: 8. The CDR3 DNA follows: TGTGCCAGCAGCCAAGTTAGCGGGAGGATCAGTTCAGATACGCAGTATTTT. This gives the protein CASSQVSGRISSDTQYF.

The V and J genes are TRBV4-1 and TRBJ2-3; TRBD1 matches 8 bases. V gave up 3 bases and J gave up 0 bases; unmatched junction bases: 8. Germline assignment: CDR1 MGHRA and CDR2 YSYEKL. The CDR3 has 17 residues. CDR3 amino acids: CASSHPRTGLSTDTQYF. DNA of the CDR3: TGCGCCAGCAGCCACCCCAGGACAGGGCTTAGCACAGATACGCAGTATTTT.

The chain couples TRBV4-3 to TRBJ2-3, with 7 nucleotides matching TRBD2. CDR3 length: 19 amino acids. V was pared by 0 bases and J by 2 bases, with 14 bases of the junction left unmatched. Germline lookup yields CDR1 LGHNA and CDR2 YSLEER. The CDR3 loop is CASSQESIGASGATDTQYF. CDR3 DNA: TGCGCCAGCAGCCAAGAAAGTATCGGGGCTAGCGGAGCCACAGATACGCAGTATTTT.